The 18 T cell receptor beta chains given below trace back to one sample, sequenced in a study of CD8 T cells in Susac syndrome (dated by TCRdb to between 2018 and 2021). The library was generated by the immunoSEQ multiplex PCR assay. RNA was extracted using the RNeasy kit, and about 0.45 to 1 microgram was reverse transcribed with random hexamers. TCRdb cleaned the public reads at Q25 with fastp, built clones with MiXCR and kept in-frame beta chains. When rows share a CDR3 protein, they turn into one entry using the most common DNA and genes. A total of around 130,000 distinct CDR3 sequences appear in this sample, roughly 92% of them only once. Roughly 0.098% of the sample belongs to the ten largest clones. The specimen sequenced was CD4+ T cells from PBMCs. The receptors derive from a human donor in good health.

The chain uses TRBV7-2 and TRBJ2-5; 8 nucleotides line up with TRBD1. V shed 1 base, J shed 5 bases, and the junction held 12 bases outside the gene matches. This CDR3 region has 17 residues. Germline V gene data show CDR1 as SGHTA and CDR2 as FQGNSA. In DNA form, the CDR3 reads TGTGCCAGCAGCTTAGGTTTCAGGGGGCGCGGAGTGGAGACCCAGTACTTC. Amino acids: CASSLGFRGRGVETQYF.

The CDR3 here is CASSIGTGGPGLTF. DNA of the CDR3: TGCGCCAGCAGCATCGGGACTGGGGGCCCCGGCCTGACTTTC. The chain couples TRBV5-1 to TRBJ2-6; D could derive from TRBD1 or TRBD2 (6 bases each). V lost 4 bases to trimming and J lost 15 bases, with 20 bases between them. CDR1 is SGHRS and CDR2 is YFSETQ in the germline V gene. The CDR3 spans 14 residues.

The V call is TRBV29-1, the J call TRBJ2-7; a possible D gene is TRBD1 (5 bases). Germline CDR1 and CDR2: SQVTM and ANQGSEA. V shed 4 bases and J shed 5 bases, with 15 bases lying between them. CDR3 size: 13 residues. For the CDR3, the DNA is TGCAGCGTTGTAAAGCTTTTAGGGGACGAGCAGTACTTC. Its protein is CSVVKLLGDEQYF.

Here the CDR3 DNA reads TGTGCCAGCAGCTTGCCCGGGGGATGGGACATTCAGTACTTC. Encoded protein: CASSLPGGWDIQYF. The chain joins TRBV5-6 to TRBJ2-4; tentative D call: TRBD2 (6 bases). This CDR3 comprises 14 residues. The V end was cut by 1 base, the J end by 8 bases, with 13 bases between. Germline values: CDR1 SGHDT, CDR2 YYEEEE.

This chain uses TRBV5-4 with TRBJ2-3; a possible D gene is TRBD2 (8 bases). Trimming removed 1 base at V and 3 bases at J, with 15 bases between. This CDR3 is 16 amino acids long. In germline, CDR1 is SGHNT, CDR2 YYREEE (reference sequence). CDR3 amino acids: CASSLNSGTVTDTQYF. The CDR3 region has the DNA TGTGCCAGCAGCTTGAATAGCGGGACAGTTACAGATACGCAGTATTTT.

V is TRBV29-1 and J is TRBJ2-3; D not resolved. The CDR3 consists of 14 residues. Trimming shortened V by 4 bases and J by 1 base, and 12 bases separated the two germline ends. Germline CDR1 and CDR2: SQVTM and ANQGSEA. CDR3 nucleotides: TGCAGCGTTGTGGGCGGTTTAGGCACAGATACGCAGTATTTT. Translating gives CSVVGGLGTDTQYF.

V is TRBV7-9 and J is TRBJ2-6; D is unresolved. The germline V and J ends were trimmed by 2 bases and 2 bases, with 7 bases remaining between them. The CDR3 length is 15 residues. From germline, CDR1 is SEHNR and CDR2 FQNEAQ (reference sequence). CDR3 protein: CASSLILTGANVLTF. CDR3 in DNA: TGTGCCAGCAGCTTAATTCTTACTGGGGCCAACGTCCTGACTTTC.

The rearrangement joins TRBV6-2 or TRBV6-3 to TRBJ2-3; TRBD2 aligns across 9 bases. V gave up 5 bases and J gave up 2 bases; unmatched junction bases: 5. The CDR3 consists of 15 residues. CDR1 and CDR2 (germline): MNHEY, SVGEGT. The CDR3 reads CASSRLAANTDTQYF. The CDR3 DNA reads TGTGCCAGCAGTCGACTAGCGGCTAACACAGATACGCAGTATTTT.

The gene calls are TRBV20-1 and TRBJ2-5; 12 bases fit TRBD2. V trimming: 5 bases; J trimming: 3 bases; junction bases outside the gene matches: 1. The CDR3 loop spans 13 amino acids. Per the germline V gene, CDR1 is DFQATT and CDR2 is SNEGSKA (reference sequence). The CDR3 region is CSARTSGEETQYF. In DNA form, the CDR3 reads TGCAGTGCTCGGACTAGCGGGGAAGAGACCCAGTACTTC.

The V and J genes are TRBV7-3 and TRBJ2-2; D may be TRBD1 (5 bases). CDR3 length equals 16 residues. From germline, CDR1 is SGHTA and CDR2 FQGTGA. Trimming stripped 4 bases from V and 4 bases from J, with 16 bases between. The CDR3 sequence: CASSSQGGSGTGELFF. CDR3 DNA sequence: TGTGCCAGCAGCTCCCAGGGCGGCTCAGGCACCGGGGAGCTGTTTTTT.

The chain combines TRBV3-1 with TRBJ2-7; 10 positions agree with TRBD1. Germline V gene sequence: CDR1 LGHDT, CDR2 YNNKEL (reference sequence). CDR3 length: 15 residues. After removal of 1 base from V and 6 bases from J, the junction contained 6 bases not matched to a gene. The CDR3 coding sequence is TGTGCCAGCAGCCAAGGGACAGGGGGTTTAGGCGAGCAGTACTTC. Protein: CASSQGTGGLGEQYF.

The chain has TRBV27 and TRBJ2-7, with TRBD2 identical over 13 bases. Trimming removed 4 bases from V and 7 bases from J; junction bases left unmatched: 4. CDR1 is MNHEY and CDR2 is SMNVEV in the germline V gene (reference sequence). The CDR3 covers 14 residues. The CDR3 DNA reads TGTGCCAGCAGTTCCGGGACTAGCGGGAAAGAGCAGTACTTC. Its translation is CASSSGTSGKEQYF.

This clonotype appeared once. The chain joins TRBV6-2 or TRBV6-3 to TRBJ2-3, with TRBD2 matching 9 bases. Per germline, CDR1 MNHEY and CDR2 SVGEGT. V shed 8 bases, J shed 0 bases, and the junction held 15 bases outside the gene matches. The CDR3 is 18 residues long. CDR3 sequence: CASSPMGGRESSTDTQYF. CDR3 nucleotides: TGTGCCAGCTCCCCCATGGGCGGGAGGGAATCTAGCACAGATACGCAGTATTTT.

The V and J genes are TRBV28 and TRBJ1-3; a possible D gene is TRBD1 (6 bases). Trimming removed 6 bases from V and 6 bases from J, with 12 bases in between. CDR1 and CDR2 from the germline V gene are MDHEN and SYDVKM. CDR3 size: 13 residues. The CDR3 reads CASSRGQENTIYF. DNA of the CDR3: TGTGCCAGCAGCCGGGGGCAGGAAAACACCATATATTTT.

The chain joins TRBV27 to TRBJ2-5; 12 nucleotides match TRBD1. V was pared by 5 bases and J by 5 bases, with 6 bases of the junction left unmatched. The CDR3 has 15 amino acids. Germline V CDR1 and CDR2: MNHEY, SMNVEV (reference sequence). The CDR3 nucleotides read TGTGCCAGCAGTCGCCGGGACAGGGGGCTTGAGACCCAGTACTTC. Translated: CASSRRDRGLETQYF.

The chain uses TRBV18 and TRBJ1-1; D is uncertain. The CDR3 extends over 14 amino acids. Germline V gives CDR1 KGHSH, CDR2 LQKENI. V lost 3 bases and J 1 base, leaving 9 bases between the germline ends. Written as DNA, the CDR3 is TGTGCCAGCTCACCGAGTCAACGGAACACTGAAGCTTTCTTT. Encoded protein: CASSPSQRNTEAFF.

The V and J genes are TRBV6-2 or TRBV6-3 and TRBJ2-7, with 11 positions matching TRBD2. The CDR3 contains 14 residues. V was clipped by 2 bases and J by 3 bases; unmatched bases: 0. CDR1 and CDR2 (germline): MNHEY, SVGEGT. The CDR3 sequence: CASSYGTSGYEQYF. The DNA for the CDR3 is TGTGCCAGCAGTTACGGGACTAGCGGCTACGAGCAGTACTTC.

The chain employs TRBV11-1 and TRBJ2-2, with a possible D match to TRBD1 (5 bases). Germline CDR1 and CDR2: SGHAT and FQDESV (reference sequence). V was pared by 1 base and J by 6 bases, with 9 bases between. This CDR3 is 14 amino acids long. The CDR3 spells CASSLDQGAGELFF. CDR3 DNA sequence: TGTGCCAGCAGCTTAGACCAGGGCGCCGGGGAGCTGTTTTTT. Full variable domain (remainder filled in from reference TRBV11-1 and TRBJ2-2): EAEVAQSPRYKITEKSQAVAFWCDPISGHATLYWYRQILGQGPELLVQFQDESVVDDSQLPKDRFSAERLKGVDSTLKIQPAELGDSAMYLCASSLDQGAGELFFGEGSRLTVL.